Sequencing of this TCR beta chain was carried out in a study of regulatory T cells in long-lasting Graves disease (dated by TCRdb to 2020 to 2022). Looking at the study overall: Persistent Graves' disease meant more than 5 years of antithyroid drug treatment with TSH receptor autoantibodies that stayed positive. The study was registered as a clinical trial and conducted in China. This study used TCR sequencing and RNA sequencing of peripheral blood to compare persistent Graves' disease patients against newly diagnosed Graves' disease patients. A total of some 35 samples underwent TCR sequencing, from roughly 13 patients with persistent Graves' disease and around 20 patients with newly diagnosed Graves' disease. In the clinical cohort, patients with persistent Graves' disease had used antithyroid drugs for an average of approximately eleven years. Study-wide findings and limitations: Persistent patients shared more public clonotypes among themselves (around 2,500) than newly diagnosed patients did (roughly 920). Sequencing and analysis were limited to the TCR beta chain. Because the primary lesion, thyroid tissue, could not be accessed, the study looked at peripheral blood alone. The small sample size was acknowledged by the authors as a limitation that may reduce accuracy. TRBV28, TRBJ1-2 and TRBJ2-5 were preferentially used in persistent disease, while TRBV20-1 and TRBJ2-1 were favored in newly diagnosed disease. Lower TCR Shannon entropy and fewer highly expanded clones were observed in persistent Graves' disease patients than in newly diagnosed patients, which suggested clonal expansion.

The CDR3 sequence holds 13 residues, the cysteine and phenylalanine included. The read is trimmed to its CDR3 DNA, 39 bases read in frame from base 1. In the germline V gene (reference sequence), CDR1 corresponds to SGHAT and CDR2 to FQDESV. The trim is 7 bases for V and 3 bases for J, with a gap of 12 bases between the germline ends. Libraries were constructed by multiplex PCR. Sequencing relied on an Illumina HiSeq 4000. To build TCR beta libraries, CDR3 regions were amplified by Arm-PCR using iRepertoire HTBI primers. Before sequencing, the PCR products went through gel purification. For the original study's pipeline: Gene usage analysis of CDR3 amino acid clonotypes used the 62 TRBV and 14 to 15 TRBJ segments found across samples. COPE and FqMerger were used to merge filtered high-quality paired reads into contigs. BLAST was used to align contigs to the IMGT TRBV, TRBD and TRBJ reference genes, and CDR3 was defined following IMGT. Highly expanded clones were defined as clonotypes with a frequency above 0.1%. Repertoire diversity was measured by Shannon entropy, and V-J evenness by the Gini coefficient. A clonotype was considered public if more than one individual shared it. TCRdb trimmed the raw reads at Q25, called clones with MiXCR and kept productive beta chains. All rows with the same CDR3 protein become a single entry with the most common DNA and genes. In this record, the V and J calls reflect TCRdb's handling and not the investigators' own analysis. The sample table lists about 430,000 distinct CDR3 sequences, 21% of them with a count of one. Of the sample, approximately 14% is held by the ten largest clones.

The time point label, read with the paper, signifies: persistent/refractory GD, antithyroid drugs over 5 years with positive TRAb. For both TCR sequencing and RNA sequencing, RNA was extracted from PBMCs in TRIzol. The diagnosis of Graves' disease was made according to American Thyroid Association guidelines. Patients were recruited from an endocrinology department in Xi'an, China. Each patient gave 8.5 to 9.5 milliliters of peripheral blood, collected in an EDTA anticoagulant tube. Ficoll Paque Plus density gradient separation was used to isolate PBMCs, and no further T cell sorting was performed. An Agilent 2100 Bioanalyzer and agarose gel were used to check RNA quality, and a NanoDrop 2000 was used to measure RNA concentration. This clonotype was seen repeatedly, ten times or more. It lacks a known antigen. There are no base qualities to consult, and no much larger clone falls within one base.

Sequenced here: peripheral blood mononuclear cells (PBMCs), sampled when the disease was refractory, from a patient treated with antithyroid drugs. The receptor comes from a female donor with Graves disease. This chain is built from TRBV11-1 and TRBJ1-1, with no confident D gene call. The CDR3 sequence is CASTYSWYTEAFF. The nucleotides are TGTGCCAGCACCTACAGCTGGTACACTGAAGCTTTCTTT.